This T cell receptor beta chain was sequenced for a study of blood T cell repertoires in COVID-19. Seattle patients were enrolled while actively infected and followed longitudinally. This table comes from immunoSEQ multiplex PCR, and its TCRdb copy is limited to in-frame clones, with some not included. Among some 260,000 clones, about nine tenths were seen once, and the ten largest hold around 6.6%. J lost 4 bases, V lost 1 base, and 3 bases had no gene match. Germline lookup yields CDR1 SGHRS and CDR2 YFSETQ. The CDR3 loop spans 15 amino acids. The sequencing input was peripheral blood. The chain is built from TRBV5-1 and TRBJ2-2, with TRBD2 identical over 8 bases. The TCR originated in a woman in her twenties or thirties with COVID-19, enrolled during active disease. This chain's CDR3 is CASSLTGGITGELFF. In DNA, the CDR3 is TGCGCCAGCAGCTTGACGGGGGGGATCACCGGGGAGCTGTTTTTT.